These T cell receptor beta chains were read from a single sample in a study of HIV-infected children after antiretroviral therapy interruption. TCRdb fed the 3' RACE reads into MiXCR, producing one record per CDR3 protein. Among about 89,000 distinct CDR3 sequences listed, around 6.9% were seen once. Material: CD45RA+ CD4+ T cells from PBMCs, pooled from several time points, obtained from a donor given antiretroviral therapy, either interrupted or continuous. The source of these receptors is a pool of human donors with HIV. Each CDR3 is given with its conserved first and last residue. D genes are given only for firm matches. Only part of the rows carry a size: once, few, many, or a class if the clone is expanded.

NA	TRBV9	NA	TRBJ1-1	TGTGCCAGCAGCGTAGTAGGGGGTATTGGGGAAGCTTTCTTT	CASSVVGGIGEAFF
few	TRBV28	NA	TRBJ1-2	TGTGCCACCATTCCGGGGGGGCCCCCTAACTATGGCTACACCTTC	CATIPGGPPNYGYTF
many	TRBV10-3	NA	TRBJ1-5	TGTGCCAGCGGGCGGGACCTCTATAGCAATCAGCCCCAGCATTTT	CASGRDLYSNQPQHF
many	TRBV10-3	TRBD1	TRBJ2-7	TGTGCCATCAATAGAGACAGGGGGCTAGGGGAGCAGTACTTC	CAINRDRGLGEQYF
few	TRBV11-2	TRBD1	TRBJ2-2	TGTGCCAGCAGCTTAAGGACAGGGTCTCGGGAGCTGTTTTTT	CASSLRTGSRELFF
many	TRBV6-5	TRBD1	TRBJ2-2	TGTGCCAGCTGGACCGGGACAGCGGTGGAGCTGTTTTTT	CASWTGTAVELFF
NA	TRBV12-3/TRBV12-4	NA	TRBJ2-3	TGTGCCAGCAGTTCAATTGTTGACACAAGCACAGATACGCAGTATTTT	CASSSIVDTSTDTQYF
many	TRBV10-3	NA	TRBJ1-2	TGTGCCATCTCCGAGGAGTGGATCTACACCTTC	CAISEEWIYTF
NA	TRBV5-4	NA	TRBJ1-1	TGTGCCAGCAGCCGGACGGTGGACACTGAAGCTTTCTTT	CASSRTVDTEAFF
many	TRBV29-1	NA	TRBJ2-3	TGCAGCGTTCTGGAGTACACAGATACGCAGTATTTT	CSVLEYTDTQYF
many	TRBV6-6	TRBD1	TRBJ1-2	TGTGCCAGCGGTGGGGCAGGGGGCCGTGGCTACACCTTC	CASGGAGGRGYTF
many	TRBV5-6	NA	TRBJ1-1	TGTGCCAGCAGCCGAGCCCTCGGGGAAGCTTTCTTT	CASSRALGEAFF
many	TRBV12-3/TRBV12-4	TRBD2	TRBJ2-1	TGTGCCAGCAGTTTACCGGGGAGGGACAATGAGCAGTTCTTC	CASSLPGRDNEQFF
NA	TRBV12-3/TRBV12-4	TRBD2	TRBJ2-3	TGTGCCAGCAGTTTGGTGTCTAGCGGGGTGCTCTTCACAGATACGCAGTATTTT	CASSLVSSGVLFTDTQYF
many	TRBV2	TRBD1	TRBJ1-1	TGTGCCAGCAGTGTCAGGGGGACTGAAGCTTTCTTT	CASSVRGTEAFF
few	TRBV11-2	NA	TRBJ1-1	TGTGCCAGCAGCTTAGTAACAGACGGTGAAGCTTTCTTT	CASSLVTDGEAFF
many	TRBV19	NA	TRBJ2-7	TGTGCCAGTAGTCCGGTCGGGGCAGACGAGCAGTACTTC	CASSPVGADEQYF
many	TRBV12-3/TRBV12-4	TRBD1	TRBJ2-3	TGTGCCAGCAGACGAACGGACAGGCCTAACACAGATACGCAGTATTTT	CASRRTDRPNTDTQYF
NA	TRBV30	TRBD2	TRBJ2-3	TGTGCCTGGACGGGGGGAAGCACAGATACGCAGTATTTT	CAWTGGSTDTQYF
NA	TRBV5-1	NA	TRBJ1-5	TGCGCCAGTTCCGCCACCCCAGGGTCGTATAGCAATCAGCCCCAGCATTTT	CASSATPGSYSNQPQHF
many	TRBV6-6	NA	TRBJ2-3	TGTGCCAGCAGTCCCTACGGGACAGATACGCAGTATTTT	CASSPYGTDTQYF
few	TRBV19	NA	TRBJ1-1	TGTGCCAGTAGTATGTCTCGGACGAGCACTGAAGCTTTCTTT	CASSMSRTSTEAFF
few	TRBV19	TRBD2	TRBJ2-3	TGTGCCAGTAGTATGGCCGGGGGGGATACGCAGTATTTT	CASSMAGGDTQYF
many	TRBV5-1	NA	TRBJ2-5	TGCGCCAGCAGTTTTGACAGGTCGAGCGCCGGGCAAGAGACCCAGTACTTC	CASSFDRSSAGQETQYF
few	TRBV6-5	NA	TRBJ2-1	TGTGCCAGCAGTTACACAGGGCTCTCCTACAATGAGCAGTTCTTC	CASSYTGLSYNEQFF
many	TRBV19	TRBD1	TRBJ2-7	TGTGCCAGTACCCCCCGGACAGGACTTAACTCCTACGAGCAGTACTTC	CASTPRTGLNSYEQYF
NA	TRBV5-1	NA	TRBJ2-3	TGCGCCAGCAGCTTGGAGCTGAGAACGCAGTATTTT	CASSLELRTQYF
many	TRBV29-1	TRBD1	TRBJ1-1	TGCAGCGTAGAGGGACAGCTGAACACTGAAGCTTTCTTT	CSVEGQLNTEAFF
NA	TRBV12-5	TRBD2	TRBJ2-1	TGTGCTAGTGGTTTGGCGCGACTAGCCCCCACCTTGGATGAGCAGTTCTTC	CASGLARLAPTLDEQFF
many	TRBV12-3/TRBV12-4	NA	TRBJ1-1	TGTGCCAGCAAAATCGGGAACACTGAAGCTTTCTTT	CASKIGNTEAFF
many	TRBV3-1	TRBD2	TRBJ2-7	TGTGCCAGCAGCCGCGGGACTAGCGGGGCCCCCTCCTACGAGCAGTACTTC	CASSRGTSGAPSYEQYF
many	TRBV7-2	TRBD2	TRBJ2-3	TGTGCCAGCAGCTTCGGCCTTAGCGGGGGCCATGCCAGTACGCAGTATTTT	CASSFGLSGGHASTQYF
NA	TRBV5-4	TRBD2	TRBJ2-7	TGTGCCAGCAGCTTGGGCGGGAGCGCATCCTACGAGCAGTACTTC	CASSLGGSASYEQYF
many	TRBV24-1	TRBD1	TRBJ2-2	TGTGCCACCAGTGTTTGGGGGACAGGGAACACCGGGGAGCTGTTTTTT	CATSVWGTGNTGELFF
many	TRBV15	NA	TRBJ2-7	TGTGCCACCAGCGCCCGTTACAGGGACCCCGAGCAGTACTTC	CATSARYRDPEQYF
many	TRBV28	TRBD1	TRBJ2-3	TGTGCCAGCAGTCACGGGACAGGTCGTAGAGATACGCAGTATTTT	CASSHGTGRRDTQYF
NA	TRBV2	NA	TRBJ1-1	TGTGCCAGCAATCACCAGAACACTGAAGCTTTCTTT	CASNHQNTEAFF
many	TRBV7-1	TRBD2	TRBJ2-7	TGTGCCAGCAGCTCCCTCTCGGGGGGCGAGCAGTACTTC	CASSSLSGGEQYF
many	TRBV7-2	NA	TRBJ2-4	TGTGCCAGCAGCTTAGTAGGGCAGGCACTAGCCAAAAACATTCAGTACTTC	CASSLVGQALAKNIQYF
many	TRBV6-5	NA	TRBJ1-6	TGTGCCAGCACACCCAGGGGCGGTGTTTGGGCCCTCCACTTT	CASTPRGGVWALHF
few	TRBV18	TRBD1	TRBJ2-7	TGTGCCAGCTCACCTGAGGCAGGGGGTCCCTACGAGCAGTACTTC	CASSPEAGGPYEQYF
many	TRBV19	TRBD2	TRBJ2-1	TGTGCCAGTAGTATTAGCGGGGGGGACGCCTACAATGAGCAGTTCTTC	CASSISGGDAYNEQFF
NA	TRBV19	NA	TRBJ1-4	TGTGCCAGTTCCACCCTAGGGACTGGGATTAATGAAAAACTGTTTTTT	CASSTLGTGINEKLFF
few	TRBV29-1	NA	TRBJ2-2	TGCAGCGTTCTTAACACCGGGGAGCTGTTTTTT	CSVLNTGELFF
many	TRBV19	NA	TRBJ2-3	TGTGCCAGTAGTATGATGGCAGCCAACACAGATACGCAGTATTTT	CASSMMAANTDTQYF
NA	TRBV5-1	NA	TRBJ2-1	TGCGCCAGCAGCTTGGGGGTTCCGAATGAGCAGTTCTTC	CASSLGVPNEQFF
many	TRBV12-5	NA	TRBJ2-1	TGTGCTAGTGGTCACACAAAGGCGGAACAGAACAATGAGCAGTTCTTC	CASGHTKAEQNNEQFF
NA	TRBV28	NA	TRBJ1-2	TGTGCCAGCAGTTTGAGTAGCTATGGCTACACCTTC	CASSLSSYGYTF
many	TRBV11-2	TRBD1	TRBJ2-7	TGTGCCAGCAGCGCATCCATCGGGGCAGGGGGTGAGCAGTACTTC	CASSASIGAGGEQYF